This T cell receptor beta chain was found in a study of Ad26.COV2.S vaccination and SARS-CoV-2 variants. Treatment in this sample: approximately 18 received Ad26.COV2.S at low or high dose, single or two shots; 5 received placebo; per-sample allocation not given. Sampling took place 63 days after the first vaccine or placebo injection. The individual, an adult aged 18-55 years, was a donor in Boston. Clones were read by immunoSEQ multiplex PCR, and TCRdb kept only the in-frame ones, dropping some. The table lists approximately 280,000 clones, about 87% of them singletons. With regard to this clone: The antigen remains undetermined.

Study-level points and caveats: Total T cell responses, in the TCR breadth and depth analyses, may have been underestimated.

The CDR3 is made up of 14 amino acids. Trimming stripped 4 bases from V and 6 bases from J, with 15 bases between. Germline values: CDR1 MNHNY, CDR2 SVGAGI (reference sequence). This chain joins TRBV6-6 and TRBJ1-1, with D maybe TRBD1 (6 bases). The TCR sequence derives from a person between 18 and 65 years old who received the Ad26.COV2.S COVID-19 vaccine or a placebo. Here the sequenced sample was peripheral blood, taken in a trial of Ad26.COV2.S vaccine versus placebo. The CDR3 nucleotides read TGTGCCAGCAGTTCGGGCGGGGGGCGATCTGAAGCTTTCTTT. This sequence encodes CASSSGGGRSEAFF.